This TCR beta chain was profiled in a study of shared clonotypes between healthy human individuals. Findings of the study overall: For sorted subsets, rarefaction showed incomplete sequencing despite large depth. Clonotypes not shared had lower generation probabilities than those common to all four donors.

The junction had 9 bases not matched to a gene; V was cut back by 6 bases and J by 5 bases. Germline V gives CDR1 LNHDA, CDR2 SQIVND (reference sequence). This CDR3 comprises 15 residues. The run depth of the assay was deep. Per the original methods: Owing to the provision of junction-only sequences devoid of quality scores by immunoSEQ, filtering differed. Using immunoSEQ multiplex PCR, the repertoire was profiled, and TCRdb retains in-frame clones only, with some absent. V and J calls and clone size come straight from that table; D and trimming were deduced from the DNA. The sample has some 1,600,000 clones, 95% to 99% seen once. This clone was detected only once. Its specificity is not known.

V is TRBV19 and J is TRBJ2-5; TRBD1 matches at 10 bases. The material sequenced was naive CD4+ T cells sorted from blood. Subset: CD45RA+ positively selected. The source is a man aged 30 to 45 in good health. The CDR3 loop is CASRPGTGAWETQYF. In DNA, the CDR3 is TGTGCCAGTAGACCCGGGACAGGGGCTTGGGAGACCCAGTACTTC.